Listed below are T cell receptor beta chains from one sample, sequenced in a study of CD8+ T cells in alopecia areata. Generated by immunoSEQ multiplex PCR, the TCRdb table keeps only in-frame clones and is missing some. The table records under 300,000 clones, 67% of them present only once. The specimen was CD4+ T cells sorted from blood, collected at week 0. The receptor source for this set is a human donor with alopecia areata. The CDR3 runs from the conserved cysteine through the conserved F or W. A D gene is named only where the DNA matches it firmly. Size tells how often a clone was seen (once, few, many) or the class of an expanded clone, and some rows leave it out.

TRBD1	TRBV29-1	NA	TRBJ2-3	TGCAGCGGGACAGGGAGTGGGCCCACAGATACGCAGTATTTT	CSGTGSGPTDTQYF
NA	TRBV30	NA	TRBJ1-4	TGTGCCTGGAGCTCGCAGGGACACGATAATGAAAAACTGTTTTTT	CAWSSQGHDNEKLFF
TRBD1	TRBV18	NA	TRBJ1-6	TGTGCCAGCTCACTAATCGGAATGACAGGGATAGGGGATTCACCCCTCCACTTT	CASSLIGMTGIGDSPLHF
NA	TRBV4-1	NA	TRBJ2-3	TGCGCCAGCAGCCGACCACTTGGGGCAGATACGCAGTATTTT	CASSRPLGADTQYF
TRBD1	TRBV9	NA	TRBJ2-3	TGTGCCAGCAGCGTAGGTCCACAGGGGAAGGCAGGAGATACGCAGTATTTT	CASSVGPQGKAGDTQYF
NA	TRBV30	NA	TRBJ2-2	TGTGCCTGGACGGACAGCGGCACCGGGGAGCTGTTTTTT	CAWTDSGTGELFF
TRBD1	TRBV5-4	NA	TRBJ1-1	TGTGCCAGCAGCTTGGAACAGGGGGCCACTGAAGCTTTCTTT	CASSLEQGATEAFF
NA	TRBV4-1	few	TRBJ1-5	TGCGCCAGCAGCCAAGAGCAGGGTCATCAGCCCCAGCATTTT	CASSQEQGHQPQHF
TRBD1	TRBV7-9	few	TRBJ1-4	TGTGCCAGCAGCCGACAGGGGGCTACAAGTGAAAAACTGTTTTTT	CASSRQGATSEKLFF
NA	TRBV4-1	few	TRBJ2-1	TGCGCCAGCAGCCAAGATCAGCGTCTCAATGAGCAGTTCTTC	CASSQDQRLNEQFF
NA	TRBV25-1	NA	TRBJ1-5	TGTGCCAGCCGAAACAACAATCAGCCCCAGCATTTT	CASRNNNQPQHF
NA	TRBV10-3	NA	TRBJ1-5	TGTGCCATCAGTGACGGTAATCAGCCCCAGCATTTT	CAISDGNQPQHF
NA	TRBV20-1	NA	TRBJ2-5	TGCAGTGCTAGACCAGAGACCCAGTACTTC	CSARPETQYF
NA	TRBV15	NA	TRBJ2-7	TGTGCCACCAGCAGGCGGGTCGAGTCCTACGAGCAGTACTTC	CATSRRVESYEQYF
NA	TRBV7-8	NA	TRBJ2-5	TGTGCCAGCAGCCCACCAGTGCAAGAGACCCAGTACTTC	CASSPPVQETQYF
NA	TRBV2	NA	TRBJ2-7	TGTGCCAGCACCCCGGGGAGGGGGGGGAGCTCCTACGAGCAGTACTTC	CASTPGRGGSSYEQYF
NA	TRBV29-1	NA	TRBJ2-7	TGCAGCGGTAGGACAGCCTACGAGCAGTACTTC	CSGRTAYEQYF
NA	TRBV7-9	NA	TRBJ2-5	TGTGCCAGCAGTTGGCAAGAGACCCAGTACTTC	CASSWQETQYF
NA	TRBV10-3	few	TRBJ1-3	TGTGCCATCAGTGAGTCTCGAGGAGCTGGAAACACCATATATTTT	CAISESRGAGNTIYF
NA	TRBV7-3	NA	TRBJ2-5	TGTGCCAGCAGTTACCAGCGAGGGGCGCGGGAGACCCAGTACTTC	CASSYQRGARETQYF
TRBD1	TRBV29-1	NA	TRBJ1-2	TGCAGCGTTGAGTACCAGGGGGCTCAAGGCTACACCTTC	CSVEYQGAQGYTF
NA	TRBV5-1	NA	TRBJ1-1	TGCGCCAGCAGCTTGTTTTTGGGGAACACTGAAGCTTTCTTT	CASSLFLGNTEAFF
TRBD2	TRBV2	few	TRBJ2-3	TGTGCCAGCACTTCCTGGACTAGCGGGCCCTCAGATACGCAGTATTTT	CASTSWTSGPSDTQYF
TRBD2	TRBV19	NA	TRBJ2-7	TGTGCCAGTAGTACTAGCGGGAGGACTTCCGAGCAGTACTTC	CASSTSGRTSEQYF
NA	TRBV5-1	NA	TRBJ2-7	TGCGCCAGCAGCTTGGTGACAGGCCAGGTAGAGCAGTACTTC	CASSLVTGQVEQYF
TRBD1	TRBV5-1	once	TRBJ2-5	TGCGCCAGCAGCCCCGGGACAGCCGGAGAGACCCAGTACTTC	CASSPGTAGETQYF
NA	TRBV30	NA	TRBJ1-1	TGTGCCTGGAGTGTGGCGGGTGGGACTGAAGCTTTCTTT	CAWSVAGGTEAFF
TRBD1	TRBV29-1	NA	TRBJ2-5	TGCAGCGTTGGGGGACAGTTTGAGACCCAGTACTTC	CSVGGQFETQYF
NA	TRBV10-3	NA	TRBJ2-1	TGTGCCTCCTCGGGGGATTCGGGCAATGAGCAGTTCTTC	CASSGDSGNEQFF
NA	TRBV29-1	NA	TRBJ2-1	TGCAGCGTTGACTTAGGGCTAACGGACAATGAGCAGTTCTTC	CSVDLGLTDNEQFF
NA	TRBV9	few	TRBJ1-6	TGTGCCAGCAGCGTAGCGATTTCGGCAAGTAATTCACCCCTCCACTTT	CASSVAISASNSPLHF
NA	TRBV25-1	NA	TRBJ1-1	TGTGCCAGCAGTGAATCGGGTTATTCCACTGAAGCTTTCTTT	CASSESGYSTEAFF
NA	TRBV7-3	NA	TRBJ2-3	TGTGCCAGCAGCTTAGTCTTCACAGATACGCAGTATTTT	CASSLVFTDTQYF
NA	TRBV30	few	TRBJ2-1	TGTGCCTGGAGGCTCTCTTTTGAGCAGTTCTTC	CAWRLSFEQFF
NA	TRBV7-9	few	TRBJ1-5	TGTGCCAGCAGCTTGGCAGGGCCAAATCAGCCCCAGCATTTT	CASSLAGPNQPQHF
NA	TRBV7-2	NA	TRBJ1-5	TGTGCCAGCAGCACGAGGGATCAGCCCCAGCATTTT	CASSTRDQPQHF
TRBD1	TRBV29-1	NA	TRBJ2-5	TGCAGCGTAAGACAGGGTAGTAAGGAGACCCAGTACTTC	CSVRQGSKETQYF
NA	TRBV11-2	once	TRBJ2-5	TGTGCCAGCAGCTTTGAAGGGATCCAAGAGACCCAGTACTTC	CASSFEGIQETQYF
NA	TRBV9	NA	TRBJ2-6	TGTGCCAGCAGCGTAGGCAGCCCCTGGGCCTCTGGGGCCAACGTCCTGACTTTC	CASSVGSPWASGANVLTF
NA	TRBV4-1	NA	TRBJ1-2	TGCGCCAGCAGCCAAGCGGGGTATGGCTACACCTTC	CASSQAGYGYTF
NA	TRBV30	NA	TRBJ2-2	TGTGCCTGGTTGGGCGGTCTGGTCACCGGGGAGCTGTTTTTT	CAWLGGLVTGELFF
NA	TRBV7-2	NA	TRBJ2-7	TGTGCCAGCAGCTTATCTGGCTACGAGCAGTACTTC	CASSLSGYEQYF
NA	TRBV30	NA	TRBJ2-2	TGTGCCTGGAGCGGCTCGAACACCGGGGAGCTGTTTTTT	CAWSGSNTGELFF
NA	TRBV5-4	NA	TRBJ1-5	TGTGCCAGCAGCTTTTTTGGGAGGCACCAGCCCCAGCATTTT	CASSFFGRHQPQHF
NA	TRBV30	NA	TRBJ2-7	TGTGCCTGGAGCCGTCGGGGCGGCTCCTACGAGCAGTACTTC	CAWSRRGGSYEQYF